This T cell receptor beta chain was sequenced in a study of beta chain features in type 1 diabetes. About the study: In all, 107,917,701 sorted cells from all samples were analyzed. Regarding the study as a whole: Across all four CD4+ subsets, people with type 1 diabetes showed modestly shorter TCRB CDR3s.

Investigators reverse transcribed all isolated RNA, so they sequenced expressed TCRB transcripts. Sequencing was performed with immunoSEQ multiplex PCR; in TCRdb, only in-frame clones are kept and a portion is missing. The sample lists approximately 260,000 clones; about a fifth were seen once. This CDR3 has 14 amino acids. The V and J ends lost 2 bases and 3 bases respectively, with 10 bases between them. Germline loops: CDR1 SGHVS, CDR2 FNYEAQ. This clone was seen just once. Antigen unknown. The sequence was collected from a woman aged 40 to 49 with type 1 diabetes. Input material: naive CD4+ T cells from blood. This chain connects TRBV7-6 to TRBJ1-1; D is ambiguous. The CDR3 DNA sequence: TGTGCCAGCAGCTTACGCCTGGAGGACACTGAAGCTTTCTTT. It specifies CASSLRLEDTEAFF.